One and the same sample provided the 9 T cell receptor beta chains below, sequenced in a study of blood T cell repertoires in COVID-19. Sequencing was performed with immunoSEQ multiplex PCR; in TCRdb, only in-frame clones are kept and a portion is missing. In the table there are 70,000 to 95,000 clones, more than 75% of which are singletons. What was sequenced was peripheral blood. Source of these receptors: a woman over 75 with active COVID-19.

The V gene is TRBV25-1, the J gene TRBJ2-3; 9 positions agree with TRBD2. The junction had 3 bases not matched to a gene; V was cut back by 4 bases and J by 1 base. This CDR3 has 15 amino acids. The germline V gene encodes CDR1 MGHDK and CDR2 SYGVNS. CDR3 DNA: TGTGCCAGCAGTGCGGGACTAGCCGGCACAGATACGCAGTATTTT. This gives the protein CASSAGLAGTDTQYF.

This chain links TRBV7-2 with TRBJ2-1; 11 positions match TRBD2. Germline values: CDR1 SGHTA, CDR2 FQGNSA. The CDR3 consists of 16 residues. The J segment lost 1 base and the V segment lost 4 bases, leaving 3 bases of the junction unmatched. CDR3 sequence (DNA): TGTGCCAGCAGCTCCTCTAGCGGGAGGTCCTACAATGAGCAGTTCTTC. It yields the protein CASSSSSGRSYNEQFF. Full variable domain (missing parts from reference TRBV7-2 and TRBJ2-1): GAGVSQSPSNKVTEKGKDVELRCDPISGHTALYWYRQSLGQGLEFLIYFQGNSAPDKSGLPSDRFSAERTGGSVSTLTIQRTQQEDSAVYLCASSSSSGRSYNEQFFGPGTRLTVL.

The chain links TRBV30 to TRBJ2-1; 8 bases are a match to TRBD2. CDR1 and CDR2 (germline): GTSNPN, SVGIG (reference sequence). The CDR3 loop spans 14 amino acids. The ends lost 3 bases at V and 8 bases at J; junction bases unmatched: 9. CDR3 residues: CAWSNGRAVDEQFF. The CDR3 region has the DNA TGTGCCTGGAGCAACGGGAGGGCCGTGGATGAGCAGTTCTTC.

The V and J genes are TRBV7-3 and TRBJ2-3, with 16 positions matching TRBD2. Trimming took 5 bases from V and 5 from J; bases not matched to a gene: 4. There are 16 residues in the CDR3. Per germline, CDR1 SGHTA and CDR2 FQGTGA. CDR3 sequence (DNA): TGTGCCAGCAGCCTGGGACTAGCGGGAGGGTTAGATACGCAGTATTTT. It codes for CASSLGLAGGLDTQYF.

This chain uses TRBV7-8 with TRBJ2-4; D unresolved. CDR1 and CDR2 (germline): SGHVS, FQNEAQ. The V end was cut by 1 base, the J end by 8 bases, with 9 bases between. This CDR3 contains 13 residues. The CDR3 protein is CASSLVGSDIQYF. In nucleotides, the CDR3 is TGTGCCAGCAGCTTAGTAGGCAGCGACATTCAGTACTTC.

The chain uses TRBV7-6 and TRBJ1-1; the D gene is possibly TRBD1 (5 bases). The V gene lost 5 bases and the J gene lost 6 bases, with 25 bases spanning the gap. The length of the CDR3 is 17 residues. CDR1 is SGHVS and CDR2 is FNYEAQ in the germline V gene. The CDR3 reads CASSLTWPVSGVSEAFF. Written as DNA, the CDR3 is TGTGCCAGCAGCCTCACTTGGCCGGTTTCGGGGGTTTCTGAAGCTTTCTTT.

J is TRBJ1-5 and V is TRBV27, with D possibly TRBD1 on 6 matching bases. Trimming took off 7 bases at V and 5 bases at J, with 12 bases between the two ends. The CDR3 runs to 13 residues. The germline V gene has CDR1 MNHEY and CDR2 SMNVEV (reference sequence). CDR3 DNA sequence: TGTGCCAGCAAGGGGACAAGCGATCAGCCCCAGCATTTT. Translated: CASKGTSDQPQHF.

This chain links TRBV6-5 with TRBJ2-7; possibly TRBD2 for D (5 bases). The germline CDR1 and CDR2 sequences are MNHEY and SVGAGI. V lost 2 bases to trimming and J lost 4 bases, with 15 bases between them. This CDR3 spans 15 amino acids. CDR3 amino acids: CASSYQATGVYEQYF. The CDR3 bases are TGTGCCAGCAGTTACCAAGCGACCGGGGTTTACGAGCAGTACTTC.

This rearrangement joins TRBV3-1 (or the pseudogene TRBV3-2) to TRBJ2-7; no reliable D call. V was pared by 4 bases and J by 3 bases, with 10 bases between. This CDR3 has 13 residues. Germline lookup yields CDR1 LGHDT and CDR2 YNNKEL (reference sequence). The CDR3 region is CASSPERDYEQYF. In DNA, the CDR3 is TGTGCCAGCAGCCCTGAACGAGACTACGAGCAGTACTTC.